The T cell receptor beta chain under discussion was sequenced for a study of blood T cells in healthy people across ages. Study-level information: Per two T cells, template switching captured roughly one barcoded beta molecule. Whole-study results and caveats: Older age went with lower TCR beta diversity per million T cells, in a roughly linear way.

Notes on this clonotype: Antigen unknown.

Alongside a J-beta primer mix, a sample-barcoded 5' primer served in a second PCR lasting 7 to 11 cycles. A single record per CDR3 protein comes from TCRdb applying MiXCR to the 5' RACE reads. The sample holds 980,000 or so distinct CDR3 sequences; roughly 43% are singletons and the top ten take roughly 12%. Healthy Russian Caucasian donors spanned ages roughly 6 to 100 years. This TCR was sampled from a man aged 25-45 years in good health. Sequenced material: blood.

The CDR3 nucleotides are TGTGCCAGCAGCCCTATTTTTGGGGGGGGCCCGGCTACGCAGTATTTT. Its protein is CASSPIFGGGPATQYF. The rearrangement uses TRBV7-3 and TRBJ2-3, with D perhaps TRBD2 (7 bases). Germline CDR1 and CDR2: SGHTA and FQGTGA. V lost 5 bases to trimming and J lost 8 bases, with 23 bases between them. The CDR3 length is 16 residues. The variable domain in full, with the rest retrieved from reference TRBV7-3 and TRBJ2-3, is GAGVSQTPSNKVTEKGKYVELRCDPISGHTALYWYRQSLGQGPEFLIYFQGTGAADDSGLPNDRFFAVRPEGSVSTLKIQRTERGDSAVYLCASSPIFGGGPATQYFGPGTRLTVL.